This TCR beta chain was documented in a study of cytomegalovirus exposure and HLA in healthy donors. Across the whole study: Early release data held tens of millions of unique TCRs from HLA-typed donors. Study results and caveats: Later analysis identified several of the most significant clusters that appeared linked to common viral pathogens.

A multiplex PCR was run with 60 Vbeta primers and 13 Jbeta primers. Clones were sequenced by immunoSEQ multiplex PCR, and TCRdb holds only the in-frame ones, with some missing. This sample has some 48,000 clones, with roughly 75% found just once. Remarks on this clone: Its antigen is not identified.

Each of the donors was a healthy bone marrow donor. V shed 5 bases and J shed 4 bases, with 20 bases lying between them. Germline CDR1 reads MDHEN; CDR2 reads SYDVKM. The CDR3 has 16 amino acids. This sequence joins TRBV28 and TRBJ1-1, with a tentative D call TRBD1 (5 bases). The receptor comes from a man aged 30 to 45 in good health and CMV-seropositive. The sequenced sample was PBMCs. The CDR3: CASSPSFVGASTEAFF. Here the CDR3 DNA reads TGTGCCAGCAGTCCCTCCTTCGTTGGGGCCAGCACTGAAGCTTTCTTT.